The T cell receptor beta chain described here comes from a study of Ad26.COV2.S vaccination and SARS-CoV-2 variants (dated by TCRdb to about 2021). Concerning the study at large: Vaccine-arm donors were drawn from COV1001, a multicentre, randomized, double-blind, placebo-controlled phase I-IIa trial of Ad26.COV2.S in healthy adults. Ad26.COV2.S was administered intramuscularly at a dose of 5x10^10 or 1x10^11 viral particles, either as one shot or as two shots given 56 days apart. Sequencing of the TCRbeta repertoire served to evaluate the specificity and breadth of SARS-CoV-2-reactive T cell receptors following Ad26.COV2.S vaccination. A total of around 32 samples were included in the TCR-sequenced set, comprising about 20 Ad26.COV2.S vaccine recipients, 5 placebo recipients and 8 SARS-CoV-2 convalescent individuals. Participants in the trial were split at random into five groups of five each, receiving low-dose or high-dose Ad26.COV2.S once or twice, or else placebo on both occasions. Investigators remained blinded to trial group allocation during experiments and outcome assessment.

For this clone: Its cognate antigen has yet to be identified. Base qualities are not provided; no much larger clone lies one nucleotide away.

What the study reported, not specific to this receptor: Higher spike-specific TCR breadth was observed in Ad26.COV2.S recipients than in placebo recipients (P = 0.0014). After vaccination, substantial breadth of spike-specific CD8+ and CD4+ T cell responses was reported. Non-spike TCR breadth was comparable between vaccine and placebo recipients, consistent with the vaccine containing only spike. Comparing responses between vaccine doses or regimens was not something the study was powered to do. The authors noted that the TCR breadth and depth analyses may have underestimated total T cell responses.

The immunoSEQ Assay was used to sequence TCRbeta CDR3 regions. After extraction, genomic DNA underwent amplification by bias-controlled multiplex PCR, followed by high-throughput sequencing. Per the source publication's procedure: To quantify the absolute abundance of each unique TCRbeta CDR3 region, sequences were collapsed and filtered. T cell fraction was estimated by normalization of TCRbeta template counts to usable DNA, with usable DNA being measured through amplification of reference genes present in all nucleated cells. Repertoire TCRs were annotated as SARS-CoV-2-specific by exact matching of V gene, CDR3 amino acid sequence and J gene to a known reactive TCR set. The reference SARS-CoV-2 TCR set came from MIRA and was filtered for enrichment in COVID-19-positive ImmuneCODE repertoires, removing public or cross-reactive TCRs. Based on the MIRA antigens, annotated TCRs were further analysed at the level of specific ORF or position within ORF. Breadth was defined as the number of annotated unique rearrangements divided by the total number of unique productive rearrangements, and depth was defined as the summed frequency of the annotated unique rearrangements. Two-sided Wilcoxon rank-sum tests were used to compare TCR breadth between groups. The immuneACCESS repertoire file appears here via TCRdb, limited to in-frame rearrangements. These files lack a portion of the clones; in checked studies, under half of the deficit traces to unresolved V genes, and the cause of the others is not known. The V and J calls and the clone size are those of that table, but D and trimming were determined from the DNA. The sample has roughly 460,000 clones on record, approximately 90% of them singletons. In total, the top ten clones hold 1.5% to 2% of the sample.

What the treatment or condition label conveys for this sample: roughly 18 received Ad26.COV2.S at low or high dose, single or two shots; about five received placebo; per-sample allocation not given. For vaccine and placebo recipients, repertoires were sequenced using samples collected on day 63 after the first injection. In Cohort 1b, 25 to 30 adults aged 18-55 years were enrolled at a single site in Boston, USA, between 29 July and 7 August 2020. As a vaccine, Ad26.COV2.S was a replication-incompetent adenovirus type 26 vector that expressed a prefusion-stabilized SARS-CoV-2 spike protein derived from the original Wuhan strain. The CDR1 and CDR2 encoded by the germline V gene are SGDLS and YYNGEE. The CDR3 spans 16 residues, from the cysteine through the phenylalanine. Only the CDR3 portion is preserved as DNA: 48 bases, with reading frame beginning at the first base. Here V drops 0 bases and J drops 0 bases, and the junction holds 3 bases not matched to any gene.

This receptor was identified in a person between 18 and 60 years old who received the Ad26.COV2.S COVID-19 vaccine or a placebo. The sequence links TRBV9 to TRBJ2-3; TRBD1 agrees with 8 junctional bases. Sample: peripheral blood, taken in a trial of Ad26.COV2.S vaccine versus placebo. The base sequence is TGTGCCAGCAGCGTAGAGGACAGGGCAAGCACAGATACGCAGTATTTT. Its amino acids are CASSVEDRASTDTQYF.